This T cell receptor beta chain was captured in a study of shared clonotypes between healthy human individuals. For the study at large: Plates per donor: three CD4 naive, three CD4 memory, two CD8 naive, one CD8 memory. Findings of the study overall: Only blood was sampled, and tissue TCR repertoires likely differ from blood ones.

TCRdb's table, derived via immunoSEQ multiplex PCR, lists solely in-frame clones and lacks some. In the table there are a few hundred thousand clones, approximately 97% of which are singletons. The donors, healthy adults who were HIV-negative, had experienced no recent acute infections or vaccinations. CD4+ cell separation produced CD45RA+ naive and CD45RA-negative memory subsets. Regarding this clone: Its antigen is as yet unknown.

This receptor was identified in a woman in her 30s in good health. The sample comprised naive CD4+ T cells sorted from blood. Sample subset: CD45RA+ positively selected.

The CDR3 reads CASSFLAGSGDTQYF. In DNA form, the CDR3 reads TGTGCCAGCAGCTTCTTAGCGGGATCAGGAGATACGCAGTATTTT. This chain links TRBV11-2 with TRBJ2-3, with 8 positions matching TRBD2. CDR1 is SGHAT and CDR2 is FQNNGV in the germline V gene. The V and J ends lost 3 bases and 5 bases, in that order; junction bases with no gene match: 7. This CDR3 comprises 15 residues.